This paragraph reports one TCR beta chain. TCRdb reprocessed the 5' RACE reads with MiXCR, giving one entry per CDR3 protein. The table shows around 320,000 distinct CDR3 sequences, with approximately 10% occurring only once. The sample is drawn from a study of T cells after yellow fever vaccination. Germline loops: CDR1 SGHRS, CDR2 YFSETQ. The CDR3 spans 9 residues. The V and J genes are TRBV5-1 and TRBJ2-7; D is unclear. The TCR was taken from a young man who received the YFV17D yellow fever vaccine. The specimen was CD4+ T cells sorted from PBMCs, collected 5 days after the yellow fever booster vaccination. The CDR3 DNA sequence: TGCGCTTCAGCCTACGAGCAGTACTTC. It translates to CASAYEQYF.